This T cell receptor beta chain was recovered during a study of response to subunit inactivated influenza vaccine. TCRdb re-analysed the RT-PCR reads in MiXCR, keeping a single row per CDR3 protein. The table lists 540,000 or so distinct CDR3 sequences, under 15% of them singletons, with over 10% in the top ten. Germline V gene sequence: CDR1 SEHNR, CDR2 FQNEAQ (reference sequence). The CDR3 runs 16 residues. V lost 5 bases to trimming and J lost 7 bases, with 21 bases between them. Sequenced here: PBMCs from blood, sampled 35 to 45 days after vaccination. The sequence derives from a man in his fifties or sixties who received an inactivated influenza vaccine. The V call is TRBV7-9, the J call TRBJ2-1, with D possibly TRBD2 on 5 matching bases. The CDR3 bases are TGTGCCAGCAGCCGACCCGTAGGTCCGGGGATGAATGAGCAGTTCTTC. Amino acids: CASSRPVGPGMNEQFF.